This paragraph reports one T cell receptor beta chain. Its antigen remains unknown. This entry is derived from a study of graft-versus-host responses after intestinal transplantation. Repertoires were generated with immunoSEQ multiplex PCR, while TCRdb's copy carries only in-frame clones and drops some. This table has 45,000 to 50,000 clones, over 90% appearing once. V was pared by 0 bases and J by 10 bases, with 16 bases between. This CDR3 comprises 15 residues. Germline lookup yields CDR1 SGHTA and CDR2 FQGNSA. Sequenced material: unstimulated CD4+ T cells sorted from spleen or lymph node cells, taken before transplant. The chain employs TRBV7-2 and TRBJ1-5, with D possibly matching TRBD1 (5 bases). This receptor was taken from a human donor who was the organ donor for an intestinal transplant. As DNA, the CDR3 is TGTGCCAGCAGCTTAGCTATTGGGGACCGACAACCCCAGCATTTT. It specifies CASSLAIGDRQPQHF.